A single sample gave rise to the 19 T cell receptor beta chains below, sequenced in a study of blood T cell repertoires in COVID-19. Generated by immunoSEQ multiplex PCR, the TCRdb table keeps only in-frame clones and is missing some. The sample records roughly 110,000 clones, more than 80% being singletons. The sample was peripheral blood. The receptors shown here come from a woman aged 60 to 75 with COVID-19, enrolled during active disease.

The genes are TRBV13 and TRBJ1-6; 10 nucleotides align to TRBD1. The CDR3 has 15 residues. CDR1 and CDR2 (germline): PRHDT, FYEKMQ (reference sequence). With V trimmed by 3 bases and J by 7 bases, 3 bases remained unmatched. The CDR3 loop reads CASSFQDRGNSPLHF. Here the CDR3 DNA reads TGTGCCAGCAGCTTCCAGGACAGGGGGAATTCACCCCTCCACTTT.

The chain has TRBV25-1 and TRBJ1-4; 7 nucleotides align to TRBD1. Per germline, CDR1 MGHDK and CDR2 SYGVNS. After removal of 7 bases from V and 6 bases from J, the junction contained 5 bases not matched to a gene. The CDR3 sequence is 13 residues long. The CDR3 nucleotides are TGTGCCAGCACGGAGGGGGCGCATGAAAAACTGTTTTTT. Its protein product is CASTEGAHEKLFF.

This sequence joins TRBV5-6 and TRBJ2-7; D might be TRBD2 (6 bases). Trimming pared 2 bases from V and 3 bases from J, leaving 18 bases between. The CDR3 has 16 residues. Germline lookup yields CDR1 SGHDT and CDR2 YYEEEE. DNA for the CDR3: TGTGCCAGCAGCTTAGGATCCGGGACTTACTACTACGAGCAGTACTTC. Translating it yields CASSLGSGTYYYEQYF.

In regard to this clone: The junction does not match germline at one end; this may be a read error. The CDR3: CASSVIGRDSWF. The CDR3, as DNA: TGTGCCAGCAGCGTGATAGGCCGGGACAGTTGGTTC. The chain combines TRBV7-9 with TRBJ1-2, with 7 bases fitting TRBD1. The length of the CDR3 is 12 residues. Per germline, CDR1 SEHNR and CDR2 FQNEAQ (reference sequence).

The chain links TRBV7-2 to TRBJ2-3; 8 bases are a match to TRBD2. V dropped 2 bases and J dropped 0; count of bases not matched to a gene: 4. The CDR3 runs to 16 residues. Germline V gives CDR1 SGHTA, CDR2 FQGNSA. The CDR3 nucleotides are TGTGCCAGCAGCTTACAGAGCGGGGGTAGCACAGATACGCAGTATTTT. It translates to CASSLQSGGSTDTQYF. Full variable domain (rest looked up from reference TRBV7-2 and TRBJ2-3): GAGVSQSPSNKVTEKGKDVELRCDPISGHTALYWYRQSLGQGLEFLIYFQGNSAPDKSGLPSDRFSAERTGGSVSTLTIQRTQQEDSAVYLCASSLQSGGSTDTQYFGPGTRLTVL.

The V call is TRBV15, the J call TRBJ2-7, with 10 bases matching TRBD2. V shed 0 bases and J 4 bases; nucleotides not matched to a gene: 3. The CDR3 has 15 residues. Per germline, CDR1 LNHNV and CDR2 YYDKDF (reference sequence). CDR3 nucleotides: TGTGCCACCAGCAGAGATCTAGCGGGGGTATACGAGCAGTACTTC. This codes for CATSRDLAGVYEQYF.

This chain connects TRBV5-1 to TRBJ2-3, with TRBD2 identical over 11 bases. Germline V gene sequence: CDR1 SGHRS, CDR2 YFSETQ. The CDR3 has 17 residues. After removal of 0 bases from V and 2 bases from J, the junction contained 5 bases not matched to a gene. For the CDR3, the DNA is TGCGCCAGCAGCTTGGTTACTAGCGGGGGCCACACAGATACGCAGTATTTT. It yields the protein CASSLVTSGGHTDTQYF.

As to this clone: Since the CDR3 does not end with the conserved phenylalanine or tryptophan, this likely comes from a read error. It is unclear where the CDR3 begins or ends on the DNA, so no DNA is shown, and the CDR3 is as TCRdb lists it. The J gene is TRBJ1-2, the V gene TRBV12-3 or TRBV12-4; TRBD1 is the table's D call, not checked against the DNA. The CDR3 has 12 residues if both end residues are counted. The CDR3 sequence is CASSLNQVQVSI.

CDR3 coding DNA: TGTGCCAGCAGTTTAATCCAGGGCCATCAGCCCCAGCATTTT. Translation gives CASSLIQGHQPQHF. The chain combines TRBV28 with TRBJ1-5, with a tentative D call TRBD1 (5 bases). Germline loops: CDR1 MDHEN, CDR2 SYDVKM. Trimming removed 2 bases from V and 5 bases from J, with 10 bases in between. CDR3 length: 14 amino acids.

The genes are TRBV7-2 and TRBJ1-1, with 8 bases identical to TRBD1. J was trimmed by 0 bases and V by 2 bases; bases with no gene match: 8. Germline CDR1 is SGHTA and CDR2 is FQGNSA. This CDR3 spans 17 amino acids. DNA of the CDR3: TGTGCCAGCAGCTTAATGGCCAGGGGGCAATTGAACACTGAAGCTTTCTTT. This encodes CASSLMARGQLNTEAFF.

A few counts support this clone. The J gene is TRBJ1-4, the V gene TRBV7-9; TRBD1 matches at 9 bases. CDR1 is SEHNR, CDR2 FQNEAQ, per germline (reference sequence). CDR3 length: 14 residues. After removal of 6 bases from V and 7 bases from J, the junction contained 6 bases not matched to a gene. DNA of the CDR3: TGTGCCAGCAGGGCTACAGGGGGCGGTGAAAAACTGTTTTTT. It encodes CASRATGGGEKLFF.

The CDR3 protein is CASSLVPTEAFF. CDR3 DNA sequence: TGTGCCAGCAGCTTAGTTCCGACTGAAGCTTTCTTT. The genes are TRBV7-9 and TRBJ1-1; D not resolved. The ends were cut back, 1 base at V and 5 bases at J, with 5 bases in the middle. Germline V gene sequence: CDR1 SEHNR, CDR2 FQNEAQ (reference sequence). This CDR3 has 12 amino acids.

The CDR3, as DNA: TGTGCCAGCAGCGCCCTCTCCCTCGGGACTGAAGCTTTCTTT. Protein sequence: CASSALSLGTEAFF. The chain carries TRBV7-8 and TRBJ1-1; no clear D. Between the trimmed V and J ends, which lost 5 bases and 5 bases, there was a span of 15 bases. This CDR3 is built from 14 residues. CDR1 is SGHVS, CDR2 FQNEAQ, per germline. Full variable domain (missing parts from reference TRBV7-8 and TRBJ1-1): GAGVSQSPRYKVAKRGQDVALRCDPISGHVSLFWYQQALGQGPEFLTYFQNEAQLDKSGLPSDRFFAERPEGSVSTLKIQRTQQEDSAVYLCASSALSLGTEAFFGQGTRLTVV.

This clone was detected only a few times. CDR3 protein: CASSPNTDTRPDSGNTIYF. The CDR3 DNA reads as TGTGCCAGCTCACCCAATACAGACACGCGACCAGACTCTGGAAACACCATATATTTT. V is TRBV18 and J is TRBJ1-3, with D hard to call. With 3 bases removed from V and 0 bases from J, the gap between germline ends came to 21 bases. The germline CDR1 and CDR2 sequences are KGHSH and LQKENI. The CDR3 has 19 amino acids.

A few counts support this clone. The chain joins TRBV5-1 to TRBJ2-2, with 7 bases aligning to TRBD1. This CDR3 comprises 14 residues. The germline CDR1 and CDR2 sequences are SGHRS and YFSETQ. Trimming removed 4 bases from V and 7 bases from J; junction bases left unmatched: 7. Written as DNA, the CDR3 is TGCGCCAGCAGCACCCCTACAGGGGTCGGGGAGCTGTTTTTT. Residues: CASSTPTGVGELFF.

The rearrangement uses TRBV7-2 and TRBJ1-5; 7 bases fit TRBD1. This CDR3 is built from 17 residues. Trimming at V came to 5 bases and at J to 3 bases, leaving 13 bases not matched to a gene. The germline V gene has CDR1 SGHTA and CDR2 FQGNSA. The DNA of the CDR3 is TGTGCCAGCAGCGCCGTGTCAGGGGGTCTTACCAATCAGCCCCAGCATTTT. This sequence encodes CASSAVSGGLTNQPQHF.

The chain employs TRBV10-3 and TRBJ2-1; 8 bases line up with TRBD1. The CDR3 is 14 amino acids. Germline CDR1 reads ENHRY; CDR2 reads SYGVKD. V shed 6 bases and J 1 base; nucleotides not matched to a gene: 2. The CDR3 reads CAIRRTGSYNEQFF. The CDR3 coding sequence is TGTGCCATCAGGAGGACAGGGTCCTACAATGAGCAGTTCTTC.

This chain joins TRBV7-2 and TRBJ2-5; 7 bases match TRBD1. The CDR3 consists of 14 residues. Per germline, CDR1 SGHTA and CDR2 FQGNSA. The trim removed 6 bases at V and 1 base at J, leaving 5 bases unmatched. The CDR3 loop is CASSRDSVQETQYF. The CDR3 nucleotides read TGTGCCAGCAGTCGGGACAGTGTCCAAGAGACCCAGTACTTC. The full variable domain, in which reference TRBV7-2 and TRBJ2-5 provide the parts outside the CDR3, is GAGVSQSPSNKVTEKGKDVELRCDPISGHTALYWYRQSLGQGLEFLIYFQGNSAPDKSGLPSDRFSAERTGGSVSTLTIQRTQQEDSAVYLCASSRDSVQETQYFGPGTRLLVL.

This clone has only a few counts. V usage is TRBV5-1 and J usage is TRBJ2-1, with 8 bases aligning to TRBD1. With 3 bases clipped from V and 10 bases from J, the junction kept 27 bases outside the gene matches. The CDR3 runs 20 residues. Germline CDR1 SGHRS, CDR2 YFSETQ. Here the CDR3 reads CASSWPGQEFTGYISGEQFF. DNA of the CDR3: TGCGCCAGCAGCTGGCCGGGACAGGAGTTTACTGGGTATATTTCTGGGGAGCAGTTCTTC.